This T cell receptor (beta chain) was captured by sequencing in a study of cytomegalovirus exposure and HLA in healthy donors. The germline gives CDR1 SGDLS, CDR2 YYNGEE. Trimming took 0 bases from V and 0 from J, leaving 3 bases between them. The CDR3 length is 13 residues. With 60 Vbeta and 13 Jbeta primers, the PCR was carried out. Sequencing was performed with immunoSEQ multiplex PCR; in TCRdb, only in-frame clones are kept and a portion is missing. The sample carries 140,000 to 150,000 clones, 61% recorded once. V and J are TRBV9 and TRBJ1-1; D remains unclear. Material: PBMCs. The receptor was derived from a male donor in good health and CMV-seronegative. The CDR3 sequence: CASSVDMNTEAFF. The CDR3 nucleotides read TGTGCCAGCAGCGTAGACATGAACACTGAAGCTTTCTTT. Based on the CDR3 plus reference TRBV9 and TRBJ1-1, the full variable domain is DSGVTQTPKHLITATGQRVTLRCSPRSGDLSVYWYQQSLDQGLQFLIQYYNGEERAKGNILERFSAQQFPDLHSELNLSSLELGDSALYFCASSVDMNTEAFFGQGTRLTVV.